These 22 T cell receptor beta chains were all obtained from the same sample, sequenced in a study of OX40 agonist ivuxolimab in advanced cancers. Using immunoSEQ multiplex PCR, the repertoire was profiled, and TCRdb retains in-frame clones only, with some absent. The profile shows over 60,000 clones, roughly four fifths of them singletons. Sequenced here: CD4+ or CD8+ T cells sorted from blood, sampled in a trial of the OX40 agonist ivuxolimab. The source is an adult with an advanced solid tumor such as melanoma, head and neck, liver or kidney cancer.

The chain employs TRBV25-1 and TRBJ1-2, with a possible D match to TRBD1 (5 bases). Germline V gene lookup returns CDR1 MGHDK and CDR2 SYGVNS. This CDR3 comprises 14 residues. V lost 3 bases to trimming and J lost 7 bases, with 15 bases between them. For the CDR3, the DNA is TGTGCCAGCAGTGATAGGGGTGAGAGGGCTGGCTACACCTTC. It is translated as CASSDRGERAGYTF.

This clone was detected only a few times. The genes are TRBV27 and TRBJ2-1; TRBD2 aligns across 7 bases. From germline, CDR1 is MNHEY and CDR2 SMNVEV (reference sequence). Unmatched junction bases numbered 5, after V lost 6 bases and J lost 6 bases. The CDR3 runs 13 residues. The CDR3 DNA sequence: TGTGCCAGCAGGCGACTAGCCGGCAATGAGCAGTTCTTC. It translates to CASRRLAGNEQFF.

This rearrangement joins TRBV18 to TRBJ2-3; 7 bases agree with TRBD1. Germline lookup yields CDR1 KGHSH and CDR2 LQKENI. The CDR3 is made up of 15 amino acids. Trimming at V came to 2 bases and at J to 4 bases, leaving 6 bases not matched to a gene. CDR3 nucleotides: TGTGCCAGCTCACCAGCACAGGGGAGCGCAGATACGCAGTATTTT. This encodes CASSPAQGSADTQYF.

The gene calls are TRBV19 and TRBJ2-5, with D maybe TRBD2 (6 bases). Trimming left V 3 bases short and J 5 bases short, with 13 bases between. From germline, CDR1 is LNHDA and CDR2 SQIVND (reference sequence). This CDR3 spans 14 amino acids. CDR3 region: CASSIGGAWETQYF. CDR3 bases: TGTGCCAGTAGTATTGGAGGGGCGTGGGAGACCCAGTACTTC. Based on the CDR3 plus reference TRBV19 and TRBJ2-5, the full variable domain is DGGITQSPKYLFRKEGQNVTLSCEQNLNHDAMYWYRQDPGQGLRLIYYSQIVNDFQKGDIAEGYSVSREKKESFPLTVTSAQKNPTAFYLCASSIGGAWETQYFGPGTRLLVL.

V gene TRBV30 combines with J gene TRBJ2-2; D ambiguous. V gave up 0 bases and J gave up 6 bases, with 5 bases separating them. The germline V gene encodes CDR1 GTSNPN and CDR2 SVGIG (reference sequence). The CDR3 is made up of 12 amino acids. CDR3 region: CAWSVLPGELFF. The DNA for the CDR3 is TGTGCCTGGAGTGTCTTACCCGGGGAGCTGTTTTTT.

The CDR3 region is CASSSTGIYQYV. The CDR3 DNA reads TGTGCCAGCAGTTCAACAGGGATATACCAGTACGTC. The genes are TRBV6-6 and TRBJ2-7; a weak D match, TRBD1 (6 bases). Deletions cut 4 bases from V and 10 bases from J, with 14 bases between. This CDR3 has 12 residues. The germline V gene encodes CDR1 MNHNY and CDR2 SVGAGI (reference sequence).

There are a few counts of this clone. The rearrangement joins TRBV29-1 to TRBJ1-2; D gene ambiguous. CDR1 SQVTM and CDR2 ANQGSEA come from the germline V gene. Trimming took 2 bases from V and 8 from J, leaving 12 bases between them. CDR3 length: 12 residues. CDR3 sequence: CSVEKRTEGYTF. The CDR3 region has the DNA TGCAGCGTTGAAAAAAGGACCGAGGGCTACACCTTC.

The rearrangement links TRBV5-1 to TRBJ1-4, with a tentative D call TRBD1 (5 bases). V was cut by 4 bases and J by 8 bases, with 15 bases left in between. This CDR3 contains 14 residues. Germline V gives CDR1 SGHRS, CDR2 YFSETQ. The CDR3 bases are TGCGCCAGCAGCCGGACACCAGAGAGCGAAAAACTGTTTTTT. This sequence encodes CASSRTPESEKLFF.

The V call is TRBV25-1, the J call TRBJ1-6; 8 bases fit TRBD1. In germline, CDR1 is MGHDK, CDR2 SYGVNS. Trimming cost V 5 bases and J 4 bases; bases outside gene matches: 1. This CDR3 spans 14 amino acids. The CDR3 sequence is CASSRQGYNSPLHF. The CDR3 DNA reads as TGTGCCAGCAGTCGACAGGGGTATAATTCACCCCTCCACTTT.

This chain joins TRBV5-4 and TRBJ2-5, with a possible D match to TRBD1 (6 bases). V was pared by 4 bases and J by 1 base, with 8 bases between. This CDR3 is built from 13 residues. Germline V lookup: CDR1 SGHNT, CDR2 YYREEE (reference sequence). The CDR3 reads CASSRDTQETQYF. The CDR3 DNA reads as TGTGCCAGCAGCAGGGACACCCAAGAGACCCAGTACTTC. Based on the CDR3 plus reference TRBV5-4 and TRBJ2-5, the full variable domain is ETGVTQSPTHLIKTRGQQVTLRCSSQSGHNTVSWYQQALGQGPQFIFQYYREEENGRGNFPPRFSGLQFPNYSSELNVNALELDDSALYLCASSRDTQETQYFGPGTRLLVL.

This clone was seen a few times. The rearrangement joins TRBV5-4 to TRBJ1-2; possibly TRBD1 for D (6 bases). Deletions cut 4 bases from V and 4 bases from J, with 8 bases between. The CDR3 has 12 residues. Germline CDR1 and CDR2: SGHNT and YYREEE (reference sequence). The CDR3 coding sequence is TGTGCCAGCAGCCTGGACAGCTATGGCTACACCTTC. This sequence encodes CASSLDSYGYTF.

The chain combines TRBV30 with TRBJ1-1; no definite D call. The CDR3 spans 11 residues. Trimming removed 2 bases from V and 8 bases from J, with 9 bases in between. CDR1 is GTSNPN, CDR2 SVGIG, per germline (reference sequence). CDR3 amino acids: CAWSRAAEAFF. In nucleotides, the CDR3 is TGTGCCTGGAGTAGGGCAGCCGAAGCTTTCTTT.

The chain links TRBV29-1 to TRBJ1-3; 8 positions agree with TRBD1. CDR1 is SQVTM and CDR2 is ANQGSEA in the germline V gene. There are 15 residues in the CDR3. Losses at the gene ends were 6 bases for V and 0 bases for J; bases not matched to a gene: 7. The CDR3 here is CSVQTGASSGNTIYF. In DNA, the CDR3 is TGCAGCGTCCAGACAGGGGCCAGCTCTGGAAACACCATATATTTT.

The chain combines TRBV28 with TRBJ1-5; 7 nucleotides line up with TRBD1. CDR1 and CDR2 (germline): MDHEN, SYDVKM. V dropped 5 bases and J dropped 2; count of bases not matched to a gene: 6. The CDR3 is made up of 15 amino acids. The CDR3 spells CASSLTGVGNQPQHF. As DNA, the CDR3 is TGTGCCAGCAGTCTCACAGGGGTTGGCAATCAGCCCCAGCATTTT. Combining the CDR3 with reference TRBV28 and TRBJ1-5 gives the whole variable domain DVKVTQSSRYLVKRTGEKVFLECVQDMDHENMFWYRQDPGLGLRLIYFSYDVKMKEKGDIPEGYSVSREKKERFSLILESASTNQTSMYLCASSLTGVGNQPQHFGDGTRLSIL.

DNA of the CDR3: TGTGCCAGCAGTTTCATTGCGCAAGGCTACACCTTC. Protein product: CASSFIAQGYTF. The chain couples TRBV28 to TRBJ1-2; no definite D call. This CDR3 comprises 12 residues. Trimming took off 3 bases at V and 8 bases at J, with 10 bases between the two ends. CDR1 and CDR2 from the germline V gene are MDHEN and SYDVKM.

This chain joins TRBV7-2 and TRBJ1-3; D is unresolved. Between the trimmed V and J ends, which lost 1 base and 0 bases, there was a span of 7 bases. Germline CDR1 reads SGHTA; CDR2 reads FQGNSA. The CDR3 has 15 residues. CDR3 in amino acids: CASSLDPSSGNTIYF. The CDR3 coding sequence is TGTGCCAGCAGCTTAGACCCCAGCTCTGGAAACACCATATATTTT. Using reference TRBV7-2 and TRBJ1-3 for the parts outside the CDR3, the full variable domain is GAGVSQSPSNKVTEKGKDVELRCDPISGHTALYWYRQSLGQGLEFLIYFQGNSAPDKSGLPSDRFSAERTGGSVSTLTIQRTQQEDSAVYLCASSLDPSSGNTIYFGEGSWLTVV.

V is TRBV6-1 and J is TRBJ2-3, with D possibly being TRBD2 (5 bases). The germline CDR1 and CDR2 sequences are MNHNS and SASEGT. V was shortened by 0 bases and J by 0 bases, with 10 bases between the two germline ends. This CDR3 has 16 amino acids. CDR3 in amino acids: CASSEAQGLSTDTQYF. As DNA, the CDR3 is TGTGCCAGCAGTGAAGCGCAAGGACTGAGCACAGATACGCAGTATTTT.

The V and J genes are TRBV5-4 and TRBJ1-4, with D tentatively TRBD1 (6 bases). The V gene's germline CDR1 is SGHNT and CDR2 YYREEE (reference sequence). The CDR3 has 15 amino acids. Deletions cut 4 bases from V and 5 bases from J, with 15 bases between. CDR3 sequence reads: CASSHMDRENEKLFF. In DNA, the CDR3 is TGTGCCAGCAGCCACATGGACAGAGAAAATGAAAAACTGTTTTTT.

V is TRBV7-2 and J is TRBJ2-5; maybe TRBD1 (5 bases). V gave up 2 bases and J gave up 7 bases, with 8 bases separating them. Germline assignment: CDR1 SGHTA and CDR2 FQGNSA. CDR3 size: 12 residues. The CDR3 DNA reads TGTGCCAGCAGCTTACCCCAGGGGACCCAGTACTTC. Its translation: CASSLPQGTQYF.

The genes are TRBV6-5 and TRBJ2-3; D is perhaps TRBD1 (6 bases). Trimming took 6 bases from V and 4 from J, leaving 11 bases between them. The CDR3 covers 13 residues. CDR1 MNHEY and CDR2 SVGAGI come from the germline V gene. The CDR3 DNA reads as TGTGCCAGCAGGAGGCCAGGGGCAGATACGCAGTATTTT. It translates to CASRRPGADTQYF.

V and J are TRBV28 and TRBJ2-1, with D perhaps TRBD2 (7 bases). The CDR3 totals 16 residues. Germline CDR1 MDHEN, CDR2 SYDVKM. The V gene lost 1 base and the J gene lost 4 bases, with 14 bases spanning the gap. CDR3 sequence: CASSLFGGAHYNEQFF. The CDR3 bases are TGTGCCAGCAGTTTATTTGGGGGGGCTCATTACAATGAGCAGTTCTTC.

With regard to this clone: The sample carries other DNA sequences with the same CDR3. The CDR3 protein is CASSLGGTGYYEQYF. In nucleotides, the CDR3 is TGCGCCAGCAGCTTGGGGGGGACTGGCTACTACGAGCAGTACTTC. The J gene is TRBJ2-7, the V gene TRBV5-1; maybe TRBD2 (6 bases). CDR3 length equals 15 residues. V dropped 0 bases and J dropped 3 bases, with 13 bases sitting between them. The germline gives CDR1 SGHRS, CDR2 YFSETQ.